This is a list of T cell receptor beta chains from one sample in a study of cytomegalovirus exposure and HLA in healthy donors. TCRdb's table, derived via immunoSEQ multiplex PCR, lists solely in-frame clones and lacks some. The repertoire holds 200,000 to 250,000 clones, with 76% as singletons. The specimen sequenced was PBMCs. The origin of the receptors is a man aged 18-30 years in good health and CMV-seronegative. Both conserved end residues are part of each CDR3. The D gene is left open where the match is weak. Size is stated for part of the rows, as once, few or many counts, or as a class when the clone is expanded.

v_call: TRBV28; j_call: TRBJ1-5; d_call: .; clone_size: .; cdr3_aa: CASSTQGQPQHF; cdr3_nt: TGTGCCAGCAGTACCCAGGGTCAGCCCCAGCATTTT
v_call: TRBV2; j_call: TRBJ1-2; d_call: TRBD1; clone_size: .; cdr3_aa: CASSGDRGGGYTF; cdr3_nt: TGTGCCAGCAGTGGAGACAGGGGAGGTGGCTACACCTTC
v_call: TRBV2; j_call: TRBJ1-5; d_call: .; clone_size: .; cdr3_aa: CASSDSGDQPQHF; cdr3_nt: TGTGCCAGCAGTGATTCAGGGGATCAGCCCCAGCATTTT
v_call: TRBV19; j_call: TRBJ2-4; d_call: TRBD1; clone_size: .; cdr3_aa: CASSMGQGGIGGNIQYF; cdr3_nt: TGTGCCAGTAGTATGGGACAGGGGGGAATTGGGGGAAACATTCAGTACTTC
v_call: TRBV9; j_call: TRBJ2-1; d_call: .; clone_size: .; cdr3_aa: CASSVANEQFF; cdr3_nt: TGTGCCAGCAGCGTAGCTAATGAGCAGTTCTTC
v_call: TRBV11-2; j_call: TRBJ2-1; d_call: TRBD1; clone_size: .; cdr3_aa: CASSLDLTIRTGEYNEQFF; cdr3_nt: TGTGCCAGCAGCTTAGATCTAACGATCAGGACAGGAGAATACAATGAGCAGTTCTTC
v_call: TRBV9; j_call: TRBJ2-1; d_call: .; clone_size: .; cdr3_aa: CASSVPLVPTHNEQFF; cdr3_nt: TGTGCCAGCAGCGTTCCACTAGTCCCCACCCACAATGAGCAGTTCTTC
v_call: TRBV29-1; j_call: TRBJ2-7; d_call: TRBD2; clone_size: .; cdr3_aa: CSALDSPGGEYEQYF; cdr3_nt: TGCAGCGCATTGGATAGCCCGGGGGGGGAGTACGAGCAGTACTTC
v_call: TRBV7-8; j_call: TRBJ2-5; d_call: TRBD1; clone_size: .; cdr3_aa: CASSLAPDRDQETQYF; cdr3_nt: TGTGCCAGCAGCTTAGCGCCTGACAGGGACCAAGAGACCCAGTACTTC
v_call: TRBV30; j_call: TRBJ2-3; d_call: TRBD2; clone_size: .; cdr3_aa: CAWSSTWGGDTQYF; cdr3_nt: TGTGCCTGGAGTTCCACATGGGGGGGAGATACGCAGTATTTT
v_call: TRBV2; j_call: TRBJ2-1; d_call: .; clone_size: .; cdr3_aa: CASEQERYNEQFF; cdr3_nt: TGTGCCAGCGAGCAGGAACGCTACAATGAGCAGTTCTTC
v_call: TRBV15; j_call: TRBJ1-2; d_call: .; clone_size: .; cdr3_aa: CATSRGGTGSYGYTF; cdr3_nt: TGTGCCACCAGCAGAGGGGGAACAGGGTCCTATGGCTACACCTTC
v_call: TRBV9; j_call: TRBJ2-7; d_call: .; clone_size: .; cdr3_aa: CASSRSKYEQYF; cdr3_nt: TGTGCCAGCAGCAGGAGTAAGTACGAGCAGTACTTC
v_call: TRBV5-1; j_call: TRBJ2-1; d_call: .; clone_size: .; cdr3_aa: CASSLSGWTNNEQFF; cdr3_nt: TGCGCCAGCAGCTTGAGCGGTTGGACCAACAATGAGCAGTTCTTC
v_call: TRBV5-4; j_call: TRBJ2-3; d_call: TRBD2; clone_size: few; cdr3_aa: CASSFASGSTDTQYF; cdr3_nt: TGTGCCAGCAGCTTTGCTAGCGGGAGTACAGATACGCAGTATTTT
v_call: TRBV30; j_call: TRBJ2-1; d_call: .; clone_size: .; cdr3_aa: CAWSPLGGGVNEQFF; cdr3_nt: TGTGCCTGGAGTCCCCTAGGGGGAGGGGTCAATGAGCAGTTCTTC
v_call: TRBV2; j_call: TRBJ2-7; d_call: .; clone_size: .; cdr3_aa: CASSELRQGNYEQYF; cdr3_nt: TGTGCCAGCAGTGAACTCCGGCAGGGGAACTACGAGCAGTACTTC
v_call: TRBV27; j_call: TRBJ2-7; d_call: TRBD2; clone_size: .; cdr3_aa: CASTLEAGAPGGQYF; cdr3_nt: TGTGCCAGCACCCTAGAAGCGGGAGCACCAGGAGGGCAGTACTTC
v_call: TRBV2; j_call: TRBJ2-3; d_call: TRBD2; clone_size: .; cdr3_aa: CASGGEVAGAGGTDTQYF; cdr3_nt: TGTGCCAGTGGGGGTGAGGTAGCGGGAGCGGGGGGCACAGATACGCAGTATTTT
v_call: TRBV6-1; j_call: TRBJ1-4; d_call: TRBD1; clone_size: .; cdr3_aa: CASRDRTSKLFF; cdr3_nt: TGTGCCAGCAGGGACAGGACTTCGAAACTGTTTTTT
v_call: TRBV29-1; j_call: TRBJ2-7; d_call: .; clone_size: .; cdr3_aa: CSVETESYEQYF; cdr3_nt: TGCAGCGTTGAAACAGAATCCTACGAGCAGTACTTC
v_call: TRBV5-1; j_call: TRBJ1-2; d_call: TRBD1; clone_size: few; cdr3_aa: CASSPTTGEETGYTF; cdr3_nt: TGCGCCAGCAGCCCAACAACAGGGGAAGAAACTGGCTACACCTTC
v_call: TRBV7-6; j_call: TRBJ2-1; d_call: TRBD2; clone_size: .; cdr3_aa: CASSLDPGLAGGNEQFF; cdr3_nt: TGTGCCAGCAGCTTAGACCCTGGACTAGCGGGAGGTAATGAGCAGTTCTTC
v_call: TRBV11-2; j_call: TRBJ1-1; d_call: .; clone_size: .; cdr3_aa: CASSLGRFRGDTEAFF; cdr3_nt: TGTGCCAGCAGCTTAGGGCGGTTCAGGGGAGACACTGAAGCTTTCTTT
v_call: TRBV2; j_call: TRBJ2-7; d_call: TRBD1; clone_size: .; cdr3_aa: CASSPPGQGISEQYF; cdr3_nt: TGTGCCAGCAGTCCACCGGGACAGGGGATAAGTGAGCAGTACTTC
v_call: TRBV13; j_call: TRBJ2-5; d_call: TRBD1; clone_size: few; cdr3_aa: CASSQWDRETQYF; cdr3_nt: TGTGCCAGCAGCCAGTGGGACAGAGAGACCCAGTACTTC
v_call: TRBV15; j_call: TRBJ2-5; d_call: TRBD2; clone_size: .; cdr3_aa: CATSRDRTSWETQYF; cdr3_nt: TGTGCCACCAGCAGAGATAGGACTAGCTGGGAGACCCAGTACTTC
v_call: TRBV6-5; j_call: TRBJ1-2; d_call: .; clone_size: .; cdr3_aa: CASSSAGYGYTF; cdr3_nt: TGTGCCAGCAGTTCGGCAGGGTATGGCTACACCTTC
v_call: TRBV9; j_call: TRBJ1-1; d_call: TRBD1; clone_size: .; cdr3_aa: CASSARTGGNTEAFF; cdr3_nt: TGTGCCAGCAGCGCGCGGACAGGGGGGAACACTGAAGCTTTCTTT
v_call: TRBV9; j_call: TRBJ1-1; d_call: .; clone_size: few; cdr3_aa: CASSVGGMNTEAFF; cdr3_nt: TGTGCCAGCAGCGTAGGAGGTATGAACACTGAAGCTTTCTTT
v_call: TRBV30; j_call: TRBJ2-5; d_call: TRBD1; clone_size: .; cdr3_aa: CAWTRTGWFLSETQYF; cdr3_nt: TGTGCCTGGACTCGGACAGGGTGGTTCTTGTCGGAGACCCAGTACTTC
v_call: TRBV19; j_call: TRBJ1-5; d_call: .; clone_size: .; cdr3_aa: CASSILDNQPQHF; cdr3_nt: TGTGCCAGTAGTATCTTAGACAATCAGCCCCAGCATTTT
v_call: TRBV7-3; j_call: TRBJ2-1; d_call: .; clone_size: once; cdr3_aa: CASSRDSSSYNEQFF; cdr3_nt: TGTGCCAGCAGCCGGGACTCCAGCTCCTACAATGAGCAGTTCTTC
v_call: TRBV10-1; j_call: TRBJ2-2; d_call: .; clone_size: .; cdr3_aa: CASSDAGSNTGELFF; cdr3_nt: TGCGCCAGCAGTGACGCAGGGTCGAACACCGGGGAGCTGTTTTTT
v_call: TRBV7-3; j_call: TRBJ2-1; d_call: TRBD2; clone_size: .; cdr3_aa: CASSSTSGSYNEQFF; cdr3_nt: TGTGCCAGCAGCTCGACTAGCGGATCTTACAATGAGCAGTTCTTC
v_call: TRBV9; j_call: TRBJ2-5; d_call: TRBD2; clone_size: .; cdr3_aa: CASSSGLAGETQYF; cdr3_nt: TGTGCCAGCAGCTCGGGACTAGCGGGAGAGACCCAGTACTTC
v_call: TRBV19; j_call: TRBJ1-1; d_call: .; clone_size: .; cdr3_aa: CASSISGDTEAFF; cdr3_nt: TGTGCCAGTAGTATTTCGGGGGACACTGAAGCTTTCTTT
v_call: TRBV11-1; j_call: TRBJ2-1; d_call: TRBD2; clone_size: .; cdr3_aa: CASSSGLAGVTSNEQFF; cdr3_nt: TGTGCCAGCAGCTCTGGACTAGCGGGAGTGACATCCAATGAGCAGTTCTTC
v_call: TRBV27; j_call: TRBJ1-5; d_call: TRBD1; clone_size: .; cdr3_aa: CASSTLQGGEWSQHF; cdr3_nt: TGTGCCAGCAGCACCCTCCAAGGGGGCGAATGGTCCCAGCATTTT
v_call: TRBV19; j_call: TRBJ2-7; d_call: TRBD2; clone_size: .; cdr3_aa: CASTRVGGAKTYEQYF; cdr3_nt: TGTGCCAGTACCCGCGTCGGGGGGGCCAAGACTTACGAGCAGTACTTC
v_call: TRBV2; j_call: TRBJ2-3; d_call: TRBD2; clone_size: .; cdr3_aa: CASSWTSGRAKADTQYF; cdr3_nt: TGTGCCAGCAGTTGGACTAGCGGGAGGGCCAAGGCAGATACGCAGTATTTT
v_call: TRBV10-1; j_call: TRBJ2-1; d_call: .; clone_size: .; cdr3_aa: CASSPSTSSTMKQFF; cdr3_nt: TGCGCCAGTTCCCCTAGCACTTCCTCTACAATGAAGCAGTTCTTC
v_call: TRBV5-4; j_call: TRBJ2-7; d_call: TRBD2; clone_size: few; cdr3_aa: CASSSAGTRVGYEQYF; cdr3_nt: TGTGCCAGCAGCTCGGCCGGGACTAGGGTGGGCTACGAGCAGTACTTC
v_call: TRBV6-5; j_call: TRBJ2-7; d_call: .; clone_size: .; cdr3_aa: CASKGPGSLYEQYF; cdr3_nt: TGTGCCTCCAAGGGGCCAGGATCTCTCTACGAGCAGTACTTC
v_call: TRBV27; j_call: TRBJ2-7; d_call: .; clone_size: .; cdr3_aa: CASSRERTVSYEQYF; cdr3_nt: TGTGCCAGCAGTCGGGAAAGGACAGTCTCCTACGAGCAGTACTTC